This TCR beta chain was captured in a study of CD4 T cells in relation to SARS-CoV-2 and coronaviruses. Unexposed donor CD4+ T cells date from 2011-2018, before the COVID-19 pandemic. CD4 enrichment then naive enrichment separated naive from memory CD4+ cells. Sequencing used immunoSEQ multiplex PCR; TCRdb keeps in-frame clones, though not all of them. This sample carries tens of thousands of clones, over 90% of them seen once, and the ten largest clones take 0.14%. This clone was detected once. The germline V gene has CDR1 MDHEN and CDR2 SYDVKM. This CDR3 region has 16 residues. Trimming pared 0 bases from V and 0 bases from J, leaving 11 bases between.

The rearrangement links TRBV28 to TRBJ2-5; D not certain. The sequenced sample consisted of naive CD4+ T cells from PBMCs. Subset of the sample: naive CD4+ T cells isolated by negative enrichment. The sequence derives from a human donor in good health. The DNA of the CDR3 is TGTGCCAGCAGTTTATGGGCCCCGGGTAACCAAGAGACCCAGTACTTC. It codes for CASSLWAPGNQETQYF.